This paragraph reports one T cell receptor (beta chain). Its antigen is undetermined. The sample belongs to a study of blood T cells in healthy people across ages. Germline V gene data show CDR1 as SGHTA and CDR2 as FQGNSA. The V and J ends lost 5 bases and 2 bases respectively, with 16 bases between them. The CDR3 totals 16 residues. Through a sample-barcoded 5' primer and a J-beta primer mix, a second PCR was run for about 6 to 11 cycles. The template-switch adaptor, which had 12 random nucleotides, put a tag on each cDNA molecule. TCRdb fed the 5' RACE reads into MiXCR, producing one record per CDR3 protein. Among 1.4 million or so distinct CDR3 sequences, less than 45% were seen once, and the ten largest hold about 4%. Study-wide results and limits: Naive T cell percentage by flow cytometry tracked strongly with beta diversity. Among long-lived donors, naive CD4+ cells were more numerous and diversity higher than in aged donors. Considered underestimates were the diversity estimates obtained from one million T cells.

Sample: blood. The TCR was taken from a woman younger than 35 in good health. The rearrangement links TRBV7-2 to TRBJ2-1; either TRBD1 or TRBD2 may fit D (6 bases each). The CDR3 reads CASSIIGGGTYNEQFF. In nucleotides, the CDR3 is TGTGCCAGCAGCATAATTGGAGGGGGAACCTACAATGAGCAGTTCTTC.